This TCR beta chain was identified during a study of cytomegalovirus exposure and HLA in healthy donors. Study outcomes and limitations: High sensitivity and specificity were reportedly achieved when the classifier diagnosed cytomegalovirus status.

A word on this clone: Its antigen is not identified.

This table comes from immunoSEQ multiplex PCR, and its TCRdb copy is limited to in-frame clones, with some not included. The table has approximately 150,000 clones, about 90% seen once. Per germline, CDR1 MNHNS and CDR2 SASEGT. The V end lost 5 bases, the J end lost 3 bases, and 14 bases lay between the germline ends. This CDR3 has 14 amino acids. The chain employs TRBV6-1 and TRBJ2-7; the D gene is possibly TRBD2 (5 bases). This sequence was found in a woman in her late teens or twenties in good health and CMV-seropositive. The sample was PBMCs. The DNA for the CDR3 is TGTGCCAGCAGTTTACTACCCGGGGACTACGAGCAGTACTTC. It yields the protein CASSLLPGDYEQYF.